What follows are 7 T cell receptor beta chains derived from one specimen sequenced in a study of technical replicates of blood from a handful of donors. Clones were sequenced by immunoSEQ multiplex PCR, and TCRdb holds only the in-frame ones, with some missing. The sample lists about 73,000 clones; roughly nine tenths were seen once. Sequenced: PBMCs. The receptors derive from a human donor in good health. Some clones in this sample may be carry-over from other donors' samples.

The chain uses TRBV19 and TRBJ1-5, with a weak D call TRBD1 (5 bases). The germline CDR1 and CDR2 sequences are LNHDA and SQIVND (reference sequence). Deletions cut 4 bases from V and 7 bases from J, with 14 bases between. The CDR3 has 14 amino acids. The CDR3 DNA reads as TGTGCCAGTAGTACAGGGTCCGGGGGGCAGCCCCAGCATTTT. It yields the protein CASSTGSGGQPQHF.

This clone has a single count. V gene TRBV6-5 combines with J gene TRBJ2-3, with a weak D call TRBD2 (5 bases). CDR3 length equals 13 residues. Germline V gene data show CDR1 as MNHEY and CDR2 as SVGAGI. The V end lost 7 bases, the J end lost 7 bases, and 15 bases lay between the germline ends. The CDR3, as DNA: TGTGCCAGCACTGTCCGGGGTGGGCATACGCAGTATTTT. Residues: CASTVRGGHTQYF.

The chain employs TRBV25-1 and TRBJ2-5; unclear D gene. CDR3 length equals 14 residues. Germline-derived CDR1 and CDR2 are MGHDK and SYGVNS. V dropped 3 bases and J dropped 5 bases, with 13 bases sitting between them. The CDR3 loop is CASSDPSEVETQYF. The CDR3 DNA reads as TGTGCCAGCAGTGACCCGAGTGAGGTTGAGACCCAGTACTTC.

The chain couples TRBV5-4 to TRBJ2-5; 12 bases match TRBD2. Germline V gene lookup returns CDR1 SGHNT and CDR2 YYREEE (reference sequence). The CDR3 has 17 amino acids. Trimming took 4 bases from V and 7 from J; bases not matched to a gene: 14. This CDR3 reads CASSPGGLAGTRGTQYF. CDR3 DNA sequence: TGTGCCAGCAGCCCGGGCGGACTAGCGGGGACCCGTGGGACCCAGTACTTC.

The chain recombines TRBV4-3 with TRBJ2-6; TRBD2 matches 12 bases. This CDR3 has 20 residues. J lost 2 bases, V lost 4 bases, and 12 bases had no gene match. The germline gives CDR1 LGHNA, CDR2 YSLEER. In nucleotides, the CDR3 is TGCGCCAGCAGCCCTTCCGGGACTAGCGGGTTGGGGGCTGGGGCCAACGTCCTGACTTTC. Protein sequence: CASSPSGTSGLGAGANVLTF.

In this sample, this clone turned up a few times. This sequence joins TRBV30 and TRBJ1-4; D perhaps matches TRBD1 (5 bases). CDR3 size: 12 residues. Trimming removed 2 bases at V and 11 bases at J, with 12 bases between. The V gene's germline CDR1 is GTSNPN and CDR2 SVGIG (reference sequence). CDR3: CAWSPQGGKLFF. The CDR3 DNA follows: TGTGCCTGGAGTCCCCAGGGAGGGAAACTGTTTTTT.

V usage is TRBV7-9 and J usage is TRBJ2-1, with 9 nucleotides matching TRBD2. V lost 0 bases to trimming and J lost 9 bases; unmatched junction nucleotides: 9. This CDR3 has 16 residues. Germline-derived CDR1 and CDR2 are SEHNR and FQNEAQ (reference sequence). The DNA for the CDR3 is TGTGCCAGCAGCTTAGCGCGAGCGGGAGGATGGGGTGAGCAGTTCTTC. Translating gives CASSLARAGGWGEQFF.